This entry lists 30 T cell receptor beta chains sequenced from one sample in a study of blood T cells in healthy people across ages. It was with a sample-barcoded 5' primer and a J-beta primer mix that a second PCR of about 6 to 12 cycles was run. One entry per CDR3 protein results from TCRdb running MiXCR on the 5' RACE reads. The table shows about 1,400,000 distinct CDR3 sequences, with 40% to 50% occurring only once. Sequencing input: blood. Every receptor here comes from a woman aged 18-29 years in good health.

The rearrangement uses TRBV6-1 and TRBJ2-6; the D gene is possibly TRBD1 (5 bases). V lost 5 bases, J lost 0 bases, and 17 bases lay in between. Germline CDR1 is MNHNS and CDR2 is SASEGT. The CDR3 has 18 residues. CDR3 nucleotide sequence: TGTGCCAGCAGTCTAAGACAGAGTCCACGCTCTGGGGCCAACGTCCTGACTTTC. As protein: CASSLRQSPRSGANVLTF.

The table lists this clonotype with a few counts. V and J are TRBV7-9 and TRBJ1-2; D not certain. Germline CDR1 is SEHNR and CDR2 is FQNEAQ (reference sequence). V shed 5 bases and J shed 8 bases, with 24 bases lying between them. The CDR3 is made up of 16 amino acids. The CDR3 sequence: CASSPEEWRQSIGYTF. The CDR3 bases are TGTGCCAGCAGCCCAGAGGAATGGAGGCAGTCGATAGGCTACACCTTC. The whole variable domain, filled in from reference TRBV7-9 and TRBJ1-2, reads DTGVSQNPRHKITKRGQNVTFRCDPISEHNRLYWYRQTLGQGPEFLTYFQNEAQLEKSRLLSDRFSAERPKGSFSTLEIQRTEQGDSAMYLCASSPEEWRQSIGYTFGSGTRLTVV.

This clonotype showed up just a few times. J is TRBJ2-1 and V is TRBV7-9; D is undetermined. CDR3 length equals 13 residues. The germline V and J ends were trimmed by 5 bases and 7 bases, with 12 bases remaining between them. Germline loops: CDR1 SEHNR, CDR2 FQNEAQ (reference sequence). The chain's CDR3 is CASSPLNGNEQFF. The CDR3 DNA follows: TGTGCCAGCAGCCCCCTTAACGGGAATGAGCAGTTCTTC.

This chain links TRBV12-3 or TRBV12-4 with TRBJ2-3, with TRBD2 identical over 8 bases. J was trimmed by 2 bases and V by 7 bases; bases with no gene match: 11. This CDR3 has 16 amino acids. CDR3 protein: CASIGGWRGDTDTQYF. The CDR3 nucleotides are TGTGCCAGCATCGGGGGGTGGCGGGGGGACACAGATACGCAGTATTTT.

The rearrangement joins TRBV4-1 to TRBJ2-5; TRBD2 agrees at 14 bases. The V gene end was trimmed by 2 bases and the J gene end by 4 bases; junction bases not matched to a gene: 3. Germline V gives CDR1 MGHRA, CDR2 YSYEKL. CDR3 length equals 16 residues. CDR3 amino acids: CASSQWTSGRPETQYF. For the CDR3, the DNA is TGCGCCAGCAGCCAATGGACTAGCGGGAGGCCAGAGACCCAGTACTTC.

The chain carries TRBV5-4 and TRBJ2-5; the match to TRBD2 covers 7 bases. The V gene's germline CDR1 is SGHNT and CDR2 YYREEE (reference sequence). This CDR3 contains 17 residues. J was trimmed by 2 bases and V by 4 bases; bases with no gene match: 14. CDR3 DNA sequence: TGTGCCAGCAGCCCGTTTCACGGCGGGGGTCTACAAGAGACCCAGTACTTC. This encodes CASSPFHGGGLQETQYF. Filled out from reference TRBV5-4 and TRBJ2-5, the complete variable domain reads ETGVTQSPTHLIKTRGQQVTLRCSSQSGHNTVSWYQQALGQGPQFIFQYYREEENGRGNFPPRFSGLQFPNYSSELNVNALELDDSALYLCASSPFHGGGLQETQYFGPGTRLLVL.

Written as DNA, the CDR3 is TGTGCCATCAGTGCAAACAATGAGCAGTTCTTC. It codes for CAISANNEQFF. V and J are TRBV10-3 and TRBJ2-1; D gene unclear. The CDR3 is 11 amino acids. The V and J ends lost 4 bases and 5 bases respectively, with 3 bases between them. CDR1 is ENHRY and CDR2 is SYGVKD in the germline V gene.

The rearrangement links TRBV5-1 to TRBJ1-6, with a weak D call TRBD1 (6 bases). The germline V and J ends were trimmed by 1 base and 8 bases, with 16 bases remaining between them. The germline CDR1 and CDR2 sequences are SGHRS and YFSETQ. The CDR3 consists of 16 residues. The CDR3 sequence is CASSLWGADYDSPLHF. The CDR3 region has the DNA TGCGCCAGCAGCTTGTGGGGGGCCGATTACGATTCACCCCTCCACTTT.

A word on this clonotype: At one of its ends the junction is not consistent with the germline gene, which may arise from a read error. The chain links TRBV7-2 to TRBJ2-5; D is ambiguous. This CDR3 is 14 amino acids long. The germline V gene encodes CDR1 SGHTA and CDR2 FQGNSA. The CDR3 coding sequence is TGTGTCAGCAGCCTCCTGACTCGCAAAAATGAGCAGTACTTC. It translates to CVSSLLTRKNEQYF.

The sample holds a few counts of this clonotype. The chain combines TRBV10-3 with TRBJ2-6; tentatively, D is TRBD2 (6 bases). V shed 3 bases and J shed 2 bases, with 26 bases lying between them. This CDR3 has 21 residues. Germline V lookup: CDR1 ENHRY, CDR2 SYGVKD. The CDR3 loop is CAISDFAIIGGYEAGANVLTF. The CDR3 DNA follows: TGTGCCATCAGTGATTTCGCCATTATCGGGGGTTATGAGGCTGGGGCCAACGTCCTGACTTTC.

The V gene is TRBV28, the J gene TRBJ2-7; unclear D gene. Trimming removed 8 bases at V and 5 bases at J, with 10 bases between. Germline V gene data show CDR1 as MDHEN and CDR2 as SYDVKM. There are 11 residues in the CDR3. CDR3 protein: CASVDHHEQYF. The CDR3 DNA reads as TGTGCCAGCGTCGACCACCACGAGCAGTACTTC. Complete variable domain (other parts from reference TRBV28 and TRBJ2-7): DVKVTQSSRYLVKRTGEKVFLECVQDMDHENMFWYRQDPGLGLRLIYFSYDVKMKEKGDIPEGYSVSREKKERFSLILESASTNQTSMYLCASVDHHEQYFGPGTRLTVT.

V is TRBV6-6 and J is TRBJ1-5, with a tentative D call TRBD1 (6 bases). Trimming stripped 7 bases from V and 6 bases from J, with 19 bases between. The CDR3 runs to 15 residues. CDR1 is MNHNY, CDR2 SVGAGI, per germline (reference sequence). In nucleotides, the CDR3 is TGTGCCAGCACCTACAGACCAGGGGTTGGTCAGCCCCAGCATTTT. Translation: CASTYRPGVGQPQHF.

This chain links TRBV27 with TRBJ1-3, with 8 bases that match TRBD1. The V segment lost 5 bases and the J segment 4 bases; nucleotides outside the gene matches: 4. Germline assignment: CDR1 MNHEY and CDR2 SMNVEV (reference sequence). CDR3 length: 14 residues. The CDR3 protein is CASSRTGNGNTIYF. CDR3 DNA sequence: TGTGCCAGCAGTAGGACAGGGAACGGAAACACCATATATTTT.

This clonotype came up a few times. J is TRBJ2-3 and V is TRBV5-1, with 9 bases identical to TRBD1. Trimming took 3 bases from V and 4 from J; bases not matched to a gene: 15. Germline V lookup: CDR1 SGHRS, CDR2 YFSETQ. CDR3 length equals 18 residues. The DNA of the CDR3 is TGCGCCAGCAGCTATACCCCAACCGGACAGGGGAAGTCAGATACGCAGTATTTT. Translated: CASSYTPTGQGKSDTQYF.

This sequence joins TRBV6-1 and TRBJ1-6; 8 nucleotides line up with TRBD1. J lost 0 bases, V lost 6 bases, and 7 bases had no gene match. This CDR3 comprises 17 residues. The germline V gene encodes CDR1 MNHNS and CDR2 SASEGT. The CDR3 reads CASSPGTGRSYNSPLHF. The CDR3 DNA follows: TGTGCCAGCAGCCCCGGGACAGGCCGCTCCTATAATTCACCCCTCCACTTT.

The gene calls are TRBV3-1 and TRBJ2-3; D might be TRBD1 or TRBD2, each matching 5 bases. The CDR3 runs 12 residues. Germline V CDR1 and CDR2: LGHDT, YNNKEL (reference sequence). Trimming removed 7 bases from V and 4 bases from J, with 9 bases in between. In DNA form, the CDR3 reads TGTGCCAGCAAGAGGGGCTCAGATACGCAGTATTTT. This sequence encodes CASKRGSDTQYF.

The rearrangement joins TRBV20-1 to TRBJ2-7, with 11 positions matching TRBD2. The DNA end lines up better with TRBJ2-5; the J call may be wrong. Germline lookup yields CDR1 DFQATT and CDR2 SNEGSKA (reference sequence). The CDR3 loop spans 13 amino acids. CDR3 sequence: CSVLAGVGETQYF. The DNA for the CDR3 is TGCAGTGTACTAGCGGGAGTTGGAGAGACCCAGTACTTC.

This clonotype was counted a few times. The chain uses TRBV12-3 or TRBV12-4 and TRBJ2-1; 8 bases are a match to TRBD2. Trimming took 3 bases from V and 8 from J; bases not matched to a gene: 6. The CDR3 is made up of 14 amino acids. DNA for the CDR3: TGTGCCAGCAGTTTCCAGCGGGGGCGAGATGAGCAGTTCTTC. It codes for CASSFQRGRDEQFF.

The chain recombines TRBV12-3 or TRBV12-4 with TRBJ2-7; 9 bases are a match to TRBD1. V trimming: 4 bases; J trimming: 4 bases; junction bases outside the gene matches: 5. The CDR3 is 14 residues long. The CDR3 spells CASSWTGTGYEQYF. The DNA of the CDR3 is TGTGCCAGCAGTTGGACAGGGACAGGGTACGAGCAGTACTTC.

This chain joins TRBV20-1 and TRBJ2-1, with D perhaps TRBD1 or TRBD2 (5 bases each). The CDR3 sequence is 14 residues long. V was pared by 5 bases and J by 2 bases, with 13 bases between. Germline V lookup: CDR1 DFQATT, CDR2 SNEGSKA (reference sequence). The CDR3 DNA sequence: TGCAGTGCTGGCCGGGACGGGACCTACAATGAGCAGTTCTTC. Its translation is CSAGRDGTYNEQFF.

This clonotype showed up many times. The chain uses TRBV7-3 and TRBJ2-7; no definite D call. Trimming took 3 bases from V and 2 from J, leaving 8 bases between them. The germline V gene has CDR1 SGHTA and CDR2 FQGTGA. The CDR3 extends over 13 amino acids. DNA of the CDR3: TGTGCCAGCAGCTTTGGAAGTACCTACGAGCAGTACTTC. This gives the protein CASSFGSTYEQYF. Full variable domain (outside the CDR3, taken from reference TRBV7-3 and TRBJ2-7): GAGVSQTPSNKVTEKGKYVELRCDPISGHTALYWYRQSLGQGPEFLIYFQGTGAADDSGLPNDRFFAVRPEGSVSTLKIQRTERGDSAVYLCASSFGSTYEQYFGPGTRLTVT.

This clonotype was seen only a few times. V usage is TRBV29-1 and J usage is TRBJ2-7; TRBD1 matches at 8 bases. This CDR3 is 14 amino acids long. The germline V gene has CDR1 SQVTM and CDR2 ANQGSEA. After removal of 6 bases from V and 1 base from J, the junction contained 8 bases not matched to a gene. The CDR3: CSVVRGPGSYEQYF. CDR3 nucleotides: TGCAGCGTGGTCAGGGGGCCTGGTTCCTACGAGCAGTACTTC.

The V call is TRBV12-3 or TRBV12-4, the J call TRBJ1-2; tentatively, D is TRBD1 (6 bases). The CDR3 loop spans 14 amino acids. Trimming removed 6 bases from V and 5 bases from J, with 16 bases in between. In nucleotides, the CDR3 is TGTGCCAGCAGACCTCGGGGGGGCGGATATGGCTACACCTTC. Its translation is CASRPRGGGYGYTF.

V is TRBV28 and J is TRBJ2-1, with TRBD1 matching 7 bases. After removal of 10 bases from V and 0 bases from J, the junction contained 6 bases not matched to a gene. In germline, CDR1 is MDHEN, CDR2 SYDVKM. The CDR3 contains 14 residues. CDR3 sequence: CATVRQGSYNEQFF. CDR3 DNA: TGTGCCACCGTCAGACAGGGCTCCTACAATGAGCAGTTCTTC. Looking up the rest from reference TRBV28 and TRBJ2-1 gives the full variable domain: DVKVTQSSRYLVKRTGEKVFLECVQDMDHENMFWYRQDPGLGLRLIYFSYDVKMKEKGDIPEGYSVSREKKERFSLILESASTNQTSMYLCATVRQGSYNEQFFGPGTRLTVL.

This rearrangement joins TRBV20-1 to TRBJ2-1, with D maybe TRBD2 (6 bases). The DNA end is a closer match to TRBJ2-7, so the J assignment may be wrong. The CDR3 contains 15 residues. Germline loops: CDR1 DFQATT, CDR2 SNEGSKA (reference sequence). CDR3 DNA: TGCAGTGCTAGAGCTAGCGTCGGCTCCTACAATGAGCAGTACTTC. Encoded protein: CSARASVGSYNEQYF.

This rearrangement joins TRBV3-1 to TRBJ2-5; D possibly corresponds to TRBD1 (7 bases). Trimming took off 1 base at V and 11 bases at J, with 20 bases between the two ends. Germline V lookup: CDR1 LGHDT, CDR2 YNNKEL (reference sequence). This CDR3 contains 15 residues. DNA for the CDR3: TGTGCCAGCAGCCAAGGCAGGGGGGCCATTATTGAGCAGTACTTC. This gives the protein CASSQGRGAIIEQYF.

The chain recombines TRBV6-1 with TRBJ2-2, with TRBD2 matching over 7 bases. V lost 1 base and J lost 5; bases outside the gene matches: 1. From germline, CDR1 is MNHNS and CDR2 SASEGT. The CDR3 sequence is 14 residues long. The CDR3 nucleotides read TGTGCCAGCAGTGAAGAAGCGGGAACCGGGGAGCTGTTTTTT. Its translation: CASSEEAGTGELFF.

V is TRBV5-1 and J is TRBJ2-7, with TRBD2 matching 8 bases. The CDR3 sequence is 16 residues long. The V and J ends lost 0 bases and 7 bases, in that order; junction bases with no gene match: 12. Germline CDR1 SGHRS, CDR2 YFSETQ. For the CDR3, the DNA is TGCGCCAGCAGCTTGGAAGCGGGAGTAGGGTTGAATGAGCAGTACTTC. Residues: CASSLEAGVGLNEQYF.

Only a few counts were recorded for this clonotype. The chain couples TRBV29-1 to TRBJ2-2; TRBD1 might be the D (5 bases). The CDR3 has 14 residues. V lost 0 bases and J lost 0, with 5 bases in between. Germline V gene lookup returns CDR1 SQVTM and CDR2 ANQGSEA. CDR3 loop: CSVEDRANTGELFF. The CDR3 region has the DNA TGCAGCGTTGAAGACAGGGCGAACACCGGGGAGCTGTTTTTT.

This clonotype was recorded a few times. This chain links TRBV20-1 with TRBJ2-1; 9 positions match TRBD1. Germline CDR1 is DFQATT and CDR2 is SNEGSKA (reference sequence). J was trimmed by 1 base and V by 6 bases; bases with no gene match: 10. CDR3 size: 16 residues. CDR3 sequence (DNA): TGCAGTGCACCAAACAGGGGGCTTAAATCCTACAATGAGCAGTTCTTC. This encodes CSAPNRGLKSYNEQFF.